These 8 T cell receptor beta chains originate from one sample sequenced in a study of T cell responses to AZD1222 COVID-19 vaccine. Clones were read by immunoSEQ multiplex PCR, and TCRdb kept only the in-frame ones, dropping some. The sample carries over 85,000 clones, around 88% recorded once. Sequencing was performed on peripheral blood, taken on day 0 of AZD1222 vaccination. These receptors were collected from an adult in good health.

The J gene is TRBJ1-6, the V gene TRBV5-1; tentative D call: TRBD1 (5 bases). V was trimmed by 0 bases and J by 10 bases, leaving 14 bases between them. Germline V CDR1 and CDR2: SGHRS, YFSETQ. The CDR3 runs 15 residues. The CDR3 is CASSLGRVEGSPLHF. CDR3 DNA: TGCGCCAGCAGCTTGGGCAGGGTAGAAGGATCACCCCTCCACTTT.

This rearrangement joins TRBV5-1 to TRBJ1-1, with 7 nucleotides matching TRBD1. Germline values: CDR1 SGHRS, CDR2 YFSETQ. The CDR3 extends over 19 amino acids. V was clipped by 4 bases and J by 4 bases; unmatched bases: 22. The CDR3 bases are TGCGCCAGCAGCCTACTCCCGGGAGGGGGCCCTGGGGGGTTCACTGAAGCTTTCTTT. Residues: CASSLLPGGGPGGFTEAFF.

The genes are TRBV27 and TRBJ1-6, with a possible D match to TRBD1 (6 bases). Trimming stripped 5 bases from V and 5 bases from J, with 13 bases between. CDR3 size: 15 residues. Per the germline V gene, CDR1 is MNHEY and CDR2 is SMNVEV (reference sequence). CDR3 DNA: TGTGCCAGCAGTCCCGCCCGACAGGATAATTCACCCCTCCACTTT. This encodes CASSPARQDNSPLHF.

The chain employs TRBV2 and TRBJ2-3; D could derive from TRBD1 or TRBD2 (6 bases each). V lost 2 bases and J 4 bases, leaving 16 bases between the germline ends. This CDR3 is built from 16 residues. The germline gives CDR1 SNHLY, CDR2 FYNNEI. The CDR3 DNA reads TGTGCCAGCAGTGAAACGGGGGCGGGGTTCGCAGATACGCAGTATTTT. It encodes CASSETGAGFADTQYF. The full variable domain, its missing parts supplied by reference TRBV2 and TRBJ2-3, is EPEVTQTPSHQVTQMGQEVILRCVPISNHLYFYWYRQILGQKVEFLVSFYNNEISEKSEIFDDQFSVERPDGSNFTLKIRSTKLEDSAMYFCASSETGAGFADTQYFGPGTRLTVL.

This chain uses TRBV19 with TRBJ2-3; D remains unclear. The CDR3 contains 14 residues. V was trimmed by 7 bases and J by 4 bases, leaving 15 bases between them. Germline loops: CDR1 LNHDA, CDR2 SQIVND (reference sequence). The CDR3: CASKGYSHADTQYF. CDR3 coding DNA: TGTGCCAGTAAAGGTTATTCTCATGCAGATACGCAGTATTTT.

J is TRBJ1-4 and V is TRBV6-5; tentatively, D is TRBD1 (6 bases). V was pared by 4 bases and J by 7 bases, with 19 bases between. The CDR3 totals 16 residues. Per the germline V gene, CDR1 is MNHEY and CDR2 is SVGAGI. CDR3 coding DNA: TGTGCCAGCAGTTCCTACAGGGCGGAGGGTATTGAAAAACTGTTTTTT. This gives the protein CASSSYRAEGIEKLFF.

J is TRBJ1-5 and V is TRBV28; 8 bases fit TRBD1. The CDR3 extends over 15 amino acids. Germline V gene sequence: CDR1 MDHEN, CDR2 SYDVKM. The J segment lost 5 bases and the V segment lost 5 bases, leaving 8 bases of the junction unmatched. In DNA form, the CDR3 reads TGTGCCAGCAGTGAAATAGACAGGGGCGATCAGCCCCAGCATTTT. Translating gives CASSEIDRGDQPQHF. The complete variable domain, with remaining parts taken from reference TRBV28 and TRBJ1-5, reads DVKVTQSSRYLVKRTGEKVFLECVQDMDHENMFWYRQDPGLGLRLIYFSYDVKMKEKGDIPEGYSVSREKKERFSLILESASTNQTSMYLCASSEIDRGDQPQHFGDGTRLSIL.

The rearrangement uses TRBV4-2 and TRBJ2-1, with 11 bases fitting TRBD2. The CDR3 loop spans 17 amino acids. Germline V gene sequence: CDR1 LGHNA, CDR2 YNFKEQ. V dropped 4 bases and J dropped 2; count of bases not matched to a gene: 7. CDR3 nucleotide sequence: TGTGCCAGCAGCCCCGACGGGACTAGCGGTACCTACAATGAGCAGTTCTTC. This gives the protein CASSPDGTSGTYNEQFF.